This T cell receptor (beta chain) originates from a study of T cell changes during pregnancy in multiple sclerosis. Clones were sequenced by immunoSEQ multiplex PCR, and TCRdb holds only the in-frame ones, with some missing. The table records 50,000 to 70,000 clones, 90% to 95% of them present only once. V dropped 4 bases and J dropped 2; count of bases not matched to a gene: 8. Germline V gives CDR1 MNHEY, CDR2 SMNVEV (reference sequence). The CDR3 consists of 15 residues. Here the sequenced sample was peripheral blood, taken in the third trimester of pregnancy. The source is a female donor in good health, enrolled as a control in a pregnancy study. The chain uses TRBV27 and TRBJ2-7; 7 bases are shared with TRBD1. The CDR3 is CASSSIKGQTYEQYF. The DNA of the CDR3 is TGTGCCAGCAGTTCGATAAAGGGACAGACCTACGAGCAGTACTTC.